The rows below give T cell receptor beta chains drawn from one sample of a study. Each CDR3 protein gets one entry after TCRdb re-called the RT-PCR reads with MiXCR. The data show more than 550,000 distinct CDR3 sequences, over 12% seen once. Sequencing input: memory CD4+ T cells from blood. These receptor sequences come from a female donor in good health, serving as a healthy control. The CDR3 runs from the conserved cysteine through the conserved F or W. Each record gives: clone size, V gene, J gene, D gene, CDR3 protein, CDR3 DNA. A D gene is named only where the DNA matches it firmly. Not all rows give a size; the values are once, few, many and, for expanded clones, a class.

abundance: many; v_gene: TRBV20-1; j_gene: TRBJ2-7; d_gene: .; CDR3aa: CSARSESHSYEQYF; CDR3nt: TGCAGTGCTCGCTCGGAGAGTCACTCCTACGAGCAGTACTTC
abundance: few; v_gene: TRBV5-6; j_gene: TRBJ1-6; d_gene: .; CDR3aa: CASSSGHRQFGHF; CDR3nt: TGTGCCAGCAGCTCGGGACATAGGCAATTTGGACACTTT
abundance: .; v_gene: TRBV10-3; j_gene: TRBJ1-2; d_gene: TRBD1; CDR3aa: CAISPGQGDLWEGYTF; CDR3nt: TGTGCCATCAGTCCGGGACAGGGGGACCTATGGGAGGGCTACACCTTC
abundance: few; v_gene: TRBV5-8; j_gene: TRBJ2-7; d_gene: .; CDR3aa: CASSTAGSYEQYF; CDR3nt: TGTGCCAGCAGCACAGCGGGCTCCTACGAGCAGTACTTC
abundance: .; v_gene: TRBV11-2; j_gene: TRBJ2-3; d_gene: TRBD2; CDR3aa: CASSPVSGGIGDTQYF; CDR3nt: TGTGCCAGCAGCCCAGTTAGCGGGGGGATAGGAGATACGCAGTATTTT
abundance: many; v_gene: TRBV5-1; j_gene: TRBJ1-1; d_gene: .; CDR3aa: CASRFIGAGSTEAFF; CDR3nt: TGCGCCAGCAGGTTTATCGGTGCGGGGTCAACTGAAGCTTTCTTT
abundance: many; v_gene: TRBV5-1; j_gene: TRBJ2-1; d_gene: TRBD1; CDR3aa: CASSSLGPGQGGNEQFF; CDR3nt: TGCGCCAGCAGCAGCCTAGGGCCGGGACAGGGGGGGAATGAGCAGTTCTTC
abundance: many; v_gene: TRBV20-1; j_gene: TRBJ2-7; d_gene: TRBD2; CDR3aa: CSASGGGDSEQYF; CDR3nt: TGCAGTGCTAGTGGGGGGGGGGATAGCGAGCAGTACTTC
abundance: .; v_gene: TRBV4-3; j_gene: TRBJ1-5; d_gene: .; CDR3aa: CASRQGLESNQPQHF; CDR3nt: TGCGCCAGCAGACAGGGTTTGGAAAGCAATCAGCCCCAGCATTTT
abundance: many; v_gene: TRBV12-3/TRBV12-4; j_gene: TRBJ2-2; d_gene: .; CDR3aa: CASSPEWGGELFF; CDR3nt: TGTGCCAGCAGTCCGGAGTGGGGCGGGGAGCTGTTTTTT
abundance: many; v_gene: TRBV27; j_gene: TRBJ1-1; d_gene: .; CDR3aa: CASTPNRGGGAEAFF; CDR3nt: TGTGCCAGCACCCCGAACCGCGGGGGGGGCGCTGAAGCTTTCTTT
abundance: .; v_gene: TRBV6-2/TRBV6-3; j_gene: TRBJ2-3; d_gene: .; CDR3aa: CASSYLGYLGTDTQYF; CDR3nt: TGTGCCAGCAGTTACTTGGGCTACCTCGGCACAGATACGCAGTATTTT
abundance: few; v_gene: TRBV7-9; j_gene: TRBJ1-2; d_gene: TRBD1; CDR3aa: CASSLDRGKGYTF; CDR3nt: TGTGCCAGCAGCTTAGACAGGGGAAAAGGCTACACCTTC
abundance: .; v_gene: TRBV18; j_gene: TRBJ1-6; d_gene: .; CDR3aa: CASSPPGVGIPLHF; CDR3nt: TGTGCCAGCTCACCACCCGGAGTCGGGATACCCCTCCACTTT
abundance: many; v_gene: TRBV7-9; j_gene: TRBJ2-5; d_gene: .; CDR3aa: CASSLAGVETQYF; CDR3nt: TGTGCCAGCAGCTTGGCAGGGGTGGAGACCCAGTACTTC
abundance: .; v_gene: TRBV20-1; j_gene: TRBJ2-1; d_gene: .; CDR3aa: CSARDYQGKSSYNEQFF; CDR3nt: TGCAGTGCTAGAGATTATCAGGGAAAAAGCTCCTACAATGAGCAGTTCTTC
abundance: .; v_gene: TRBV6-1; j_gene: TRBJ2-5; d_gene: .; CDR3aa: CASSGRQTETQYF; CDR3nt: TGTGCCAGCAGTGGAAGACAGACGGAGACCCAGTACTTC